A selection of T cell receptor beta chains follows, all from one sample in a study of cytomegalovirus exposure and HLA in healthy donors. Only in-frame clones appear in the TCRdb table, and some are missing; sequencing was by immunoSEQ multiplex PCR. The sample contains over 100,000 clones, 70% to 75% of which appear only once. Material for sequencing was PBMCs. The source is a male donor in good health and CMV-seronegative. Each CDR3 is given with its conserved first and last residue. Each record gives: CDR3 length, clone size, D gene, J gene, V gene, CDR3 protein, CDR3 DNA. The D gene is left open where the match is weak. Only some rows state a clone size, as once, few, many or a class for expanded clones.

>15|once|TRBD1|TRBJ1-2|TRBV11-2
CASSSYRGPDDGYTF
TGTGCCAGCAGCTCCTACAGGGGACCCGACGATGGCTACACCTTC
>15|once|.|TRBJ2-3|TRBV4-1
CASSLGGPSTDTQYF
TGCGCCAGCAGCCTCGGAGGGCCTAGCACAGATACGCAGTATTTT
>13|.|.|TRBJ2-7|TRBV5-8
CASSRGSAYEQYF
TGTGCCAGCAGCAGGGGGTCCGCCTACGAGCAGTACTTC
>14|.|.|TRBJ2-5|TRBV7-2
CASSLTNLVETQYF
TGTGCCAGCAGCTTAACCAATCTAGTAGAGACCCAGTACTTC
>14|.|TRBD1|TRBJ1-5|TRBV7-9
CASSSDRFRGPQHF
TGTGCCAGCAGCTCGGACAGGTTTCGAGGGCCCCAGCATTTT
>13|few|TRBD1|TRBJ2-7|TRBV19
CASSGQVVNEQYF
TGTGCCAGTAGCGGACAGGTTGTGAACGAGCAGTACTTC
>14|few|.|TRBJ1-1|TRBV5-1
CASSLYGGNTEAFF
TGCGCCAGCAGCTTGTATGGAGGGAACACTGAAGCTTTCTTT
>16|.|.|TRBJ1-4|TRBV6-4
CASSDSGEPTNEKLFF
TGTGCCAGCAGTGATTCGGGAGAACCAACTAATGAAAAACTGTTTTTT
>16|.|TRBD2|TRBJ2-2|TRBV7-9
CASSLAGLASTGELFF
TGTGCCAGCAGCTTAGCAGGACTAGCGAGTACCGGGGAGCTGTTTTTT
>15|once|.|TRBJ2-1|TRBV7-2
CASNLVTGPEGEQFF
TGTGCCAGCAACTTGGTTACAGGGCCGGAAGGTGAGCAGTTCTTC
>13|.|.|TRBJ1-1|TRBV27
CASRQQGNTEAFF
TGTGCCAGCAGACAACAGGGGAACACTGAAGCTTTCTTT
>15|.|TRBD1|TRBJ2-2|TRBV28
CASSLHRGNTGELFF
TGTGCCAGCAGTTTACACAGGGGCAACACCGGGGAGCTGTTTTTT
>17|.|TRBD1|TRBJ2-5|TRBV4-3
CASSLAGQQGAIETQYF
TGCGCCAGCAGCCTCGCTGGGCAACAGGGGGCCATAGAGACCCAGTACTTC
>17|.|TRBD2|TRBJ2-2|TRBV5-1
CASSWTSGSPNTGELFF
TGCGCCAGCAGCTGGACTAGCGGGAGTCCGAACACCGGGGAGCTGTTTTTT
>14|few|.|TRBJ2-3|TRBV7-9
CAGREGSRADTQYF
TGTGCCGGTCGTGAGGGATCTAGGGCAGATACGCAGTATTTT
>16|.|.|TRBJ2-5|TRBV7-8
CASSHRRVGGRETQYF
TGTGCCAGCAGCCACCGGAGGGTGGGGGGAAGGGAGACCCAGTACTTC
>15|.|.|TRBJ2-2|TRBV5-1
CASSPRQVNTGELFF
TGCGCCAGCAGCCCCCGACAGGTGAACACCGGGGAGCTGTTTTTT
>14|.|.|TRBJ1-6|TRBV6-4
CASRMGTDNSPLHF
TGTGCCAGCAGGATGGGCACTGATAATTCACCCCTCCACTTT
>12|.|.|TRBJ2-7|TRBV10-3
CAISRTRREQYF
TGTGCCATCAGCCGGACTCGCCGGGAGCAGTACTTC
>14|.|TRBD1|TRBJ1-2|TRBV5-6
CASSSSGTDYGYTF
TGTGCCAGCAGCTCGTCCGGGACAGATTATGGCTACACCTTC
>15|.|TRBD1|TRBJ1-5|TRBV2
CASGTGGASNQPQHF
TGTGCCAGCGGTACAGGGGGCGCGAGCAATCAGCCCCAGCATTTT
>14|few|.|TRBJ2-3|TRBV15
CATSFQTSTDTQYF
TGTGCCACCAGCTTCCAAACTAGCACAGATACGCAGTATTTT
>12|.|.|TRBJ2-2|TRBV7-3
CASSFQSGELFF
TGTGCCAGCAGCTTCCAATCCGGGGAGCTGTTTTTT